The 7 T cell receptor beta chains below all came from one sample that was sequenced in a study of control samples from healthy donors and cancer patients. The method was immunoSEQ multiplex PCR; TCRdb's version includes in-frame clones alone and lacks a portion of them. This repertoire shows 60,000 to 85,000 clones, around 92% found once; its top ten account for 4.5% to 7.5%. Sequencing was carried out using blood. These receptors originate from a woman aged 55-69 years in good health.

This clone came up once. The chain links TRBV3-1 (or the pseudogene TRBV3-2) to TRBJ2-4, with D perhaps matching TRBD2 (6 bases). The ends were cut back, 1 base at V and 16 bases at J, with 20 bases in the middle. Germline loops: CDR1 LGHDT, CDR2 YNNKEL (reference sequence). This CDR3 comprises 14 residues. The CDR3 loop reads CASSQGQAGQAIYF. The CDR3 DNA sequence: TGTGCCAGCAGCCAAGGGCAAGCGGGCCAGGCGATCTACTTC.

This chain links TRBV21-1 with TRBJ2-2; the table's D call, TRBD1, has no DNA check behind it. TRBV21-1 is marked as a pseudogene. CDR3 length: 18 residues. The DNA of the CDR3 is TGTGCCAGCAGCTTTATCGAGTATTACAGAGAAAACACCGGGGAGCTGTTTTTT. Protein: CASSFIEYYRENTGELFF.

V is TRBV5-4 and J is TRBJ1-2; D is perhaps TRBD1 (5 bases). Trimming removed 7 bases from V and 5 bases from J, with 18 bases in between. Germline V gene data show CDR1 as SGHNT and CDR2 as YYREEE (reference sequence). The CDR3 is made up of 14 amino acids. For the CDR3, the DNA is TGTGCCAGCCTCGACCTGCAGGGCACATATGGCTACACCTTC. As protein: CASLDLQGTYGYTF.

The gene calls are TRBV7-9 and TRBJ2-2, with D uncertain. The CDR3 is made up of 12 amino acids. The germline gives CDR1 SEHNR, CDR2 FQNEAQ (reference sequence). Trimming took off 6 bases at V and 4 bases at J, with 6 bases between the two ends. This CDR3 reads CASRPTTGELFF. In nucleotides, the CDR3 is TGTGCCAGCAGGCCCACCACCGGGGAGCTGTTTTTT.

The rearrangement links TRBV9 to TRBJ2-7, with D tentatively TRBD1 (6 bases). The V end lost 0 bases, the J end lost 2 bases, and 9 bases lay between the germline ends. Germline lookup yields CDR1 SGDLS and CDR2 YYNGEE. The CDR3 is made up of 14 amino acids. The CDR3 loop reads CASSVAAGAYEQYF. Written as DNA, the CDR3 is TGTGCCAGCAGCGTAGCTGCAGGGGCCTACGAGCAGTACTTC.

The chain recombines TRBV21-1 with TRBJ2-1; the table calls TRBD2, which could not be checked here. TRBV21-1 is marked as a pseudogene. The CDR3 extends over 21 amino acids. This CDR3 reads CASSKVWTSGRGVSDYNEQFF. Written as DNA, the CDR3 is TGTGCCAGCAGCAAAGTATGGACTAGCGGGAGGGGAGTTTCGGATTACAATGAGCAGTTCTTC.

This chain links TRBV30 with TRBJ2-1, with D perhaps assigned TRBD1 or TRBD2 (5 bases each). The ends were cut back, 5 bases at V and 4 bases at J, with 15 bases in the middle. The CDR3 consists of 14 residues. The germline CDR1 and CDR2 sequences are GTSNPN and SVGIG (reference sequence). The CDR3, as DNA: TGTGCCTGGGAGGGGTGGGGCTCGTACAATGAGCAGTTCTTC. It encodes CAWEGWGSYNEQFF.